This T cell receptor beta chain was identified in a study of response to subunit inactivated influenza vaccine. Study outcomes and limitations: Each seasonal influenza vaccination, the authors suggested, recruits few new T cells.

CDR1 and CDR2 (germline): SGHRS, YFSETQ. The CDR3 length is 15 residues. V lost 1 base and J lost 2, with 12 bases in between. Regarding this clonotype: The target antigen is unknown.

Using its own MiXCR run on the RT-PCR reads, TCRdb lists one record per CDR3 protein. The sample includes roughly 550,000 distinct CDR3 sequences, roughly 25% of them seen just once. These sequences were also reported in another study, on T cells expressing NK-cell markers. Per that paper: The authors made TCR beta cDNA libraries by 5'RACE template switching. This switching added a universal primer site and UMIs. Most of the eight sequenced donors tested HCMV-seropositive; one tested seronegative.

V is TRBV5-1 and J is TRBJ2-5; a possible D gene is TRBD2 (6 bases). The sequence came from a man aged 50 or older who received an inactivated influenza vaccine. The input for sequencing was CD4+ T cells sorted from PBMCs, taken about 13 days after vaccination. This CDR3 reads CASSLRGEAQETQYF. Here the CDR3 DNA reads TGCGCCAGCAGCTTGCGCGGGGAAGCACAAGAGACCCAGTACTTC.